The source of this TCR beta chain is a study of a mutant IDH1 vaccine in newly diagnosed glioma. Study-level background: The earlier regimen, radiotherapy, temozolomide, or both, was most often both.

The time point is: week 5, during vaccination. Vaccination comprised doses that each held 300 ug of mutant IDH1 20-mer peptide, plus topical imiquimod. Some clones are missing from TCRdb's copy, which holds only in-frame ones; the method was immunoSEQ multiplex PCR. The data contain around 56,000 clones, around 82% of them singletons. CDR1 and CDR2 (germline): SGHDN, FVKESK. Deletions cut 4 bases from V and 2 bases from J, with 29 bases between. The CDR3 totals 21 residues. As for this clone: The antigen is not known.

This sequence originates from a woman aged 18-30 years with glioma. Some clones in this sample may be carry-over from other donors' samples. The V call is TRBV14, the J call TRBJ2-2; perhaps TRBD1 as D (7 bases). The specimen was PBMCs, collected from a glioma patient whose treatment included an IDH1 peptide vaccine. In DNA, the CDR3 is TGTGCCAGCAGCCCCCGACCCGGACAGGAAAGTCGGCGGGGTAACACCGGGGAGCTGTTTTTT. Its protein product is CASSPRPGQESRRGNTGELFF.